Listed below are T cell receptor beta chains from one sample, sequenced in a study of cytomegalovirus exposure and HLA in healthy donors. Here immunoSEQ multiplex PCR was the method, and the copy in TCRdb shows in-frame clones only, minus some. The table shows 180,000 or so clones, with approximately 89% occurring only once. Sample: PBMCs. The receptors were sampled from a man aged 18 to 29 in good health and CMV-seropositive. Both conserved end residues are part of each CDR3. The order of the fields is clone size, D gene, V gene, J gene, CDR3 protein, CDR3 DNA. D genes are given only for firm matches. Rows may omit the clone size; those that give it use once, few, many or a size class.

>.|.|TRBV20-1|TRBJ2-7
CSASTSDEQYF
TGCAGTGCTAGCACCAGCGACGAGCAGTACTTC
>few|.|TRBV9|TRBJ1-6
CASSVGTHALHF
TGTGCCAGCAGCGTGGGGACACACGCCCTCCACTTT
>.|.|TRBV7-2|TRBJ1-2
CASSKTISSYGYTF
TGTGCCAGCAGCAAAACAATCTCCTCCTATGGCTACACCTTC
>.|.|TRBV5-8|TRBJ1-5
CASSLVAGGGPTQHF
TGTGCCAGCAGCTTGGTCGCTGGCGGGGGTCCGACCCAGCATTTT
>.|.|TRBV9|TRBJ1-6
CASSPGFYNSPLHF
TGTGCCAGCAGCCCCGGGTTCTATAATTCACCCCTCCACTTT
>.|.|TRBV19|TRBJ1-1
CASSIVTGSMNTEAFF
TGTGCCAGTAGTATAGTAACAGGGTCAATGAACACTGAAGCTTTCTTT
>.|.|TRBV28|TRBJ2-7
CASSYRGFGEQYF
TGTGCCAGCAGTTACCGGGGGTTTGGCGAGCAGTACTTC
>.|TRBD1|TRBV5-1|TRBJ2-7
CASSSGTGIDEQYF
TGCGCCAGCAGCTCCGGGACAGGGATTGACGAGCAGTACTTC
>.|TRBD2|TRBV6-5|TRBJ2-7
CASSSLAGGFGEQYF
TGTGCCAGCAGTTCGTTAGCGGGAGGTTTCGGCGAGCAGTACTTC
>.|.|TRBV4-2|TRBJ2-5
CASSQDLRGAEETQYF
TGTGCCAGCAGCCAAGATCTTCGCGGGGCGGAAGAGACCCAGTACTTC
>.|.|TRBV19|TRBJ1-5
CASSIGSGTRPQHF
TGTGCCAGTAGTATCGGGTCAGGGACAAGGCCCCAGCATTTT
>.|.|TRBV28|TRBJ2-1
CASIQGFPGSYNEQFF
TGTGCCAGCATCCAAGGATTCCCAGGCTCCTACAATGAGCAGTTCTTC
>.|TRBD1|TRBV6-1|TRBJ2-5
CASSEGGTGGGETQYF
TGTGCCAGCAGTGAAGGGGGGACAGGGGGAGGGGAGACCCAGTACTTC
>.|TRBD1|TRBV29-1|TRBJ2-2
CSGADRAVGELFF
TGCAGCGGGGCCGACAGGGCGGTCGGGGAGCTGTTTTTT
>medium-sized|.|TRBV4-1|TRBJ1-5
CASSQVETGYQPQHF
TGCGCCAGCAGCCAAGTCGAAACGGGATATCAGCCCCAGCATTTT
>.|.|TRBV14|TRBJ2-5
CASSQFGGFQETQYF
TGTGCCAGCAGCCAATTCGGAGGATTCCAAGAGACCCAGTACTTC
>.|TRBD2|TRBV7-9|TRBJ2-2
CASSPYSSGAGELFF
TGTGCCAGCAGCCCCTACTCTAGCGGAGCCGGGGAGCTGTTTTTT
>once|.|TRBV6-6|TRBJ2-7
CASSHTEGGSYEQYF
TGTGCCAGCAGCCACACAGAAGGGGGATCCTACGAGCAGTACTTC
>.|.|TRBV7-9|TRBJ1-5
CASSLDLPGPNQPQHF
TGTGCCAGCAGCTTAGATTTGCCCGGTCCCAATCAGCCCCAGCATTTT
>.|.|TRBV30|TRBJ2-5
CAWSRYQETQYF
TGTGCCTGGAGTCGGTACCAAGAGACCCAGTACTTC
>.|.|TRBV5-6|TRBJ1-4
CASSFGTTNEKLFF
TGTGCCAGCAGCTTCGGGACAACTAATGAAAAACTGTTTTTT
>.|.|TRBV2|TRBJ2-1
CATATRSRLNGYEQFF
TGTGCCACCGCGACTAGATCGCGACTCAATGGCTATGAGCAGTTCTTC
>.|TRBD1|TRBV14|TRBJ1-2
CASSPTGTGYGYTF
TGTGCCAGCAGCCCCACCGGGACAGGCTATGGCTACACCTTC
>.|.|TRBV9|TRBJ2-3
CASSVGGGFTDTQYF
TGTGCCAGCAGCGTTGGCGGGGGCTTCACAGATACGCAGTATTTT
>.|.|TRBV10-3|TRBJ1-2
CAISESRENYGYTF
TGTGCCATCAGTGAGTCCCGGGAAAACTATGGCTACACCTTC
>.|.|TRBV18|TRBJ1-5
CASSPNGPVSNQPQHF
TGTGCCAGCTCACCAAATGGTCCAGTAAGCAATCAGCCCCAGCATTTT
>.|.|TRBV18|TRBJ2-1
CASSPPGISYNEQFF
TGTGCCAGCTCACCACCCGGTATTTCCTACAATGAGCAGTTCTTC
>.|TRBD1|TRBV2|TRBJ1-4
CASRNGQDGNEKLFF
TGTGCCAGCAGGAACGGACAGGATGGGAATGAAAAACTGTTTTTT
>.|TRBD2|TRBV29-1|TRBJ2-1
CSVEVAGRHDEQFF
TGCAGCGTTGAAGTAGCGGGTAGACATGATGAGCAGTTCTTC
>.|TRBD2|TRBV30|TRBJ2-7
CAWTPKPLAGREQYF
TGTGCCTGGACTCCGAAGCCACTAGCGGGGCGGGAGCAGTACTTC
>.|.|TRBV15|TRBJ1-5
CATSNTGFSKPQHF
TGTGCCACCAGCAACACAGGCTTCTCGAAGCCCCAGCATTTT
>.|.|TRBV7-2|TRBJ2-3
CASSLVAPDTQYF
TGTGCCAGCAGCTTAGTAGCCCCGGATACGCAGTATTTT
>.|.|TRBV27|TRBJ2-3
CASSFQNTDTQYF
TGTGCCAGCAGTTTTCAGAACACAGATACGCAGTATTTT
>.|.|TRBV7-9|TRBJ2-3
CASSLGTEDTQYF
TGTGCCAGCAGCTTAGGAACAGAAGATACGCAGTATTTT
>.|TRBD1|TRBV18|TRBJ2-7
CASSSGTGNEQYF
TGTGCCAGCTCCTCCGGGACAGGGAACGAGCAGTACTTC
>.|TRBD2|TRBV29-1|TRBJ2-3
CSVEGTSLSDTQYF
TGCAGCGTTGAAGGGACTAGTCTTTCAGATACGCAGTATTTT
>.|TRBD1|TRBV6-1|TRBJ1-5
CASSWDRRSNQPQHF
TGTGCCAGCAGTTGGGACAGGAGGAGCAATCAGCCCCAGCATTTT
>.|TRBD1|TRBV28|TRBJ1-5
CASSPGGIQPQHF
TGTGCCAGCAGCCCAGGGGGAATTCAGCCCCAGCATTTT
>.|TRBD2|TRBV6-1|TRBJ2-3
CASSEGSGGGTDTQYF
TGTGCCAGCAGTGAAGGGAGCGGGGGAGGCACAGATACGCAGTATTTT
>.|TRBD1|TRBV10-3|TRBJ1-2
CAIRSGTGEGGYTF
TGTGCCATTCGTTCCGGGACAGGGGAAGGTGGCTACACCTTC
>.|TRBD1|TRBV6-5|TRBJ2-7
CASSYSGTGGEQYF
TGTGCCAGCAGTTACTCAGGGACAGGGGGCGAGCAGTACTTC
>once|.|TRBV7-2|TRBJ2-7
CASSLGEKPYEQYF
TGTGCCAGCAGCTTAGGCGAGAAGCCCTACGAGCAGTACTTC
>.|.|TRBV6-5|TRBJ2-2
CASSLAGAIYTGELFF
TGTGCCAGCAGTTTGGCGGGGGCCATTTACACCGGGGAGCTGTTTTTT
>.|.|TRBV7-9|TRBJ2-5
CASSTSKAGLQETQYF
TGTGCCAGCAGCACCTCGAAAGCAGGGCTTCAAGAGACCCAGTACTTC
>.|TRBD1|TRBV19|TRBJ2-5
CASSIHPGGTQYF
TGTGCCAGTAGTATCCACCCAGGGGGGACCCAGTACTTC
>.|TRBD2|TRBV5-1|TRBJ2-1
CASSLVLAGGKPEQFF
TGCGCCAGCAGCTTGGTACTAGCGGGGGGGAAACCTGAGCAGTTCTTC
>.|.|TRBV4-3|TRBJ1-2
CASSQDEDRRNYGYTF
TGCGCCAGCAGCCAAGATGAGGACAGACGAAACTATGGCTACACCTTC
>.|TRBD1|TRBV5-4|TRBJ2-1
CASSPGQGSYNEQFF
TGTGCCAGCAGCCCCGGACAGGGATCCTACAATGAGCAGTTCTTC
>.|.|TRBV5-1|TRBJ2-5
CASVRDSQQETQYF
TGCGCCAGCGTGCGGGACTCCCAACAAGAGACCCAGTACTTC
>few|.|TRBV27|TRBJ2-1
CASSLSGRGQFF
TGTGCCAGCAGTTTATCGGGCAGGGGGCAGTTCTTC
>.|TRBD1|TRBV11-1|TRBJ2-7
CASSSWDRRDEQYF
TGTGCCAGCAGCTCGTGGGACAGACGGGACGAGCAGTACTTC
>.|.|TRBV6-1|TRBJ1-5
CAVSSRGSRAQHF
TGTGCCGTCAGCTCGCGGGGTTCCAGGGCCCAGCATTTT
>.|.|TRBV7-8|TRBJ2-5
CASSLGSQETQYF
TGTGCCAGCAGCTTGGGCAGCCAAGAGACCCAGTACTTC
>.|TRBD1|TRBV27|TRBJ2-4
CASSPGQGSIQYF
TGTGCCAGCAGTCCGGGACAGGGTAGCATTCAGTACTTC
>.|.|TRBV7-2|TRBJ2-3
CASSLDSTDTQYF
TGTGCCAGCAGCTTAGACTCCACAGATACGCAGTATTTT
>.|.|TRBV25-1|TRBJ1-5
CASSQGAIGQPQHF
TGTGCCAGCTCACAGGGCGCGATTGGTCAGCCCCAGCATTTT
>.|.|TRBV2|TRBJ1-2
CASKEPTNGYTF
TGTGCCAGCAAAGAACCAACAAATGGCTACACCTTC
>.|.|TRBV9|TRBJ2-1
CASSVDQREQFF
TGTGCCAGCAGCGTAGATCAACGGGAGCAGTTCTTC
>.|.|TRBV6-5|TRBJ2-2
CASRVWGGSTGELFF
TGTGCCAGCAGGGTTTGGGGCGGATCGACCGGGGAGCTGTTTTTT
>.|.|TRBV4-3|TRBJ2-6
CASSHRTASGANVLTF
TGCGCCAGCAGCCATCGAACAGCCTCTGGGGCCAACGTCCTGACTTTC